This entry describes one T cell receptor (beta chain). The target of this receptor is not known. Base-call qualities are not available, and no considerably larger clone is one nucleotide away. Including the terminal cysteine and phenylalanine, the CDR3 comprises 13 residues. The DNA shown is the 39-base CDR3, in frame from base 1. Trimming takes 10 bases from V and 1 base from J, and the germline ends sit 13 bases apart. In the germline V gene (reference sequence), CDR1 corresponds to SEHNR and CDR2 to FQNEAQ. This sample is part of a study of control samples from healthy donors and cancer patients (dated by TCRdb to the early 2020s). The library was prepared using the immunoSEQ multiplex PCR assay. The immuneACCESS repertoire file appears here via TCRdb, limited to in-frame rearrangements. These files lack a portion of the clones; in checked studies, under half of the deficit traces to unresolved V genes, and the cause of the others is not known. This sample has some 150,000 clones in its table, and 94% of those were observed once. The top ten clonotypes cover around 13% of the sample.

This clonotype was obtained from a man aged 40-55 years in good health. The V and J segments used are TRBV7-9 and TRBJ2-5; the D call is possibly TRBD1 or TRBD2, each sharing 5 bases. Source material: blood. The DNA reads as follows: TGTGCCATTCCTGGGGGAGCCCAAGAGACCCAGTACTTC. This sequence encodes CAIPGGAQETQYF.